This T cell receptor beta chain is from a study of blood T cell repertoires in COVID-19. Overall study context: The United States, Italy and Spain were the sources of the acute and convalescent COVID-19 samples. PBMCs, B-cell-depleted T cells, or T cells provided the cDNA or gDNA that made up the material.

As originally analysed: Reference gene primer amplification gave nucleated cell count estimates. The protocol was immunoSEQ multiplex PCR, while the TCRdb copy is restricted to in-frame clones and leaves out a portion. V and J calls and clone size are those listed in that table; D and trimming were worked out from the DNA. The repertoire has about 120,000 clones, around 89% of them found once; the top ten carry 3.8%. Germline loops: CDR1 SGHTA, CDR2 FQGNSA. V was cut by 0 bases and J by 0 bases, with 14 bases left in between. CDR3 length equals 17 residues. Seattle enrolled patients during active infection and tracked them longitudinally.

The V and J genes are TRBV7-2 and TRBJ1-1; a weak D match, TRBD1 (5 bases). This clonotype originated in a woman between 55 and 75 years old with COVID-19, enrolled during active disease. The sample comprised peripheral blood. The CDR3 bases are TGTGCCAGCAGCTTAGCGCGGCGGGGGTGGATGAACACTGAAGCTTTCTTT. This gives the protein CASSLARRGWMNTEAFF.